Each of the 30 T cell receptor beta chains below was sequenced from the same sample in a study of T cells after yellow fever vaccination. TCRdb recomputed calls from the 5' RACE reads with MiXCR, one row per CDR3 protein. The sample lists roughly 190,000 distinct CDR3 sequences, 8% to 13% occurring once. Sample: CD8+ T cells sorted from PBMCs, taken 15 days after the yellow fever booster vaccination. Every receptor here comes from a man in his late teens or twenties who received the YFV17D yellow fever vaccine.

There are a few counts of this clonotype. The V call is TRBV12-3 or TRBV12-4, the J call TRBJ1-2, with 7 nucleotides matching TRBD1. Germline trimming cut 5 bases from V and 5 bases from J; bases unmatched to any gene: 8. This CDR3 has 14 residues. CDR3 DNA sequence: TGTGCCAGCAGTCGTCCGGGACAGCCGTATGGCTACACCTTC. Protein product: CASSRPGQPYGYTF.

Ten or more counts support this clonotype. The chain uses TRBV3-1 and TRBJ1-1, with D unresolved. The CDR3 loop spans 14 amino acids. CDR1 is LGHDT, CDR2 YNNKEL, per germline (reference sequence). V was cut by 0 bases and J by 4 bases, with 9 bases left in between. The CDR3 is CASSQDWSGTEAFF. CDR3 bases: TGTGCCAGCAGCCAAGATTGGAGCGGCACTGAAGCTTTCTTT.

Here the CDR3 reads CASSFGTVNEQFF. In nucleotides, the CDR3 is TGTGCCAGCAGCTTCGGCACGGTCAATGAGCAGTTCTTC. The chain couples TRBV7-2 to TRBJ2-1, with D hard to call. Germline V lookup: CDR1 SGHTA, CDR2 FQGNSA. This CDR3 contains 13 residues. V lost 3 bases and J 6 bases, leaving 9 bases between the germline ends.

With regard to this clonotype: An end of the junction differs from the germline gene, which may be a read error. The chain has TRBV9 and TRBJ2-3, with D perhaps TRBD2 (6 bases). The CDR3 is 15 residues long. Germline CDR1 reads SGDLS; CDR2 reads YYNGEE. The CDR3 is CASSSSSSATDTEYF. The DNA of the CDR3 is TGTGCCAGCTCCTCCTCGTCTAGCGCGACAGATACGGAGTATTTT.

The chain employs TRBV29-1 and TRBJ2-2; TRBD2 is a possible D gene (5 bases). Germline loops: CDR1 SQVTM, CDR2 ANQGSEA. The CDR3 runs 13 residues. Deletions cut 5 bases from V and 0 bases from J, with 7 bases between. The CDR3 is CSVLGANTGELFF. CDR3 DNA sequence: TGCAGCGTTCTCGGGGCGAACACCGGGGAGCTGTTTTTT.

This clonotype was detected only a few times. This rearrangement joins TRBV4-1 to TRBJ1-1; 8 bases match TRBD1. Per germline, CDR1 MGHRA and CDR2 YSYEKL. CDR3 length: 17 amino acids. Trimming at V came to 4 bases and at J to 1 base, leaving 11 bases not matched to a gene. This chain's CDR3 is CASSRAASGTGNTEAFF. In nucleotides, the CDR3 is TGCGCCAGCAGCCGGGCTGCCTCCGGGACAGGGAACACTGAAGCTTTCTTT.

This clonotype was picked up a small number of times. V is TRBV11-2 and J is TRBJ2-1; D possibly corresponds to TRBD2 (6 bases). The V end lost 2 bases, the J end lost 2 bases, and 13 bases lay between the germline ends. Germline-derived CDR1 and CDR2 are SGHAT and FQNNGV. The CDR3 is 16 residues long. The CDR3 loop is CASSLLGGIPYNEQFF. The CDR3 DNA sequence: TGTGCCAGCAGCTTATTGGGGGGAATTCCCTACAATGAGCAGTTCTTC.

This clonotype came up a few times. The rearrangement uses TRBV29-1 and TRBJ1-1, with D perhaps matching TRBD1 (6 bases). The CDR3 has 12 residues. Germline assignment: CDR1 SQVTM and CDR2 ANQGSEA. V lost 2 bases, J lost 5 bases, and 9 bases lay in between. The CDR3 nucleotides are TGCAGCGTTGAACACAGGGAGACTGAAGCTTTCTTT. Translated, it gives CSVEHRETEAFF.

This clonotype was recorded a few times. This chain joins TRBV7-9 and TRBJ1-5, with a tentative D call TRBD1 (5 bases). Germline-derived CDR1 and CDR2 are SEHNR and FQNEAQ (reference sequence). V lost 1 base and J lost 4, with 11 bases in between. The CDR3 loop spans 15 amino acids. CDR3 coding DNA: TGTGCCAGCAGCTTAGGGGGGACCGGTAATCAGCCCCAGCATTTT. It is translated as CASSLGGTGNQPQHF. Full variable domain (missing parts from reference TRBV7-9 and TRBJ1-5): DTGVSQNPRHKITKRGQNVTFRCDPISEHNRLYWYRQTLGQGPEFLTYFQNEAQLEKSRLLSDRFSAERPKGSFSTLEIQRTEQGDSAMYLCASSLGGTGNQPQHFGDGTRLSIL.

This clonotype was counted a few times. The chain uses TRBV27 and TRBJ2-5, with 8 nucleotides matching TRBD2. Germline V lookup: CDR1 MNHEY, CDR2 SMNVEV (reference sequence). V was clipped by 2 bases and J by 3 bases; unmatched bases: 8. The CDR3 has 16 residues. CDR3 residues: CASSLDPGGQEETQYF. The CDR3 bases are TGTGCCAGCAGTTTAGATCCGGGGGGGCAAGAAGAGACCCAGTACTTC.

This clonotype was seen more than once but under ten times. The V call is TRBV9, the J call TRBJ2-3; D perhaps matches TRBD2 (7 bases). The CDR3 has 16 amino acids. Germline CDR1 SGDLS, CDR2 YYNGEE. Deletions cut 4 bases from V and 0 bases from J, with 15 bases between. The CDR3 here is CASSIRGRESTDTQYF. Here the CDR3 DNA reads TGTGCCAGCAGCATACGGGGGCGGGAGAGCACAGATACGCAGTATTTT.

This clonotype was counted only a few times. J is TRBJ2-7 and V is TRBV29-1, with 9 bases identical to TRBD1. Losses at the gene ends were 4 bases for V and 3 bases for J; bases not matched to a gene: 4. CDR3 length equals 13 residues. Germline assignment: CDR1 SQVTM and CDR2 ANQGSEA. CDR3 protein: CSVGDRVRYEQYF. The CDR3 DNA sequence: TGCAGCGTTGGGGACAGGGTACGCTACGAGCAGTACTTC.

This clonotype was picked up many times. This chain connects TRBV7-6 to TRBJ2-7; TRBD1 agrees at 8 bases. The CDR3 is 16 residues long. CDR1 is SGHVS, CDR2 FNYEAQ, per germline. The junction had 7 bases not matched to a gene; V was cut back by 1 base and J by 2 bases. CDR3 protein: CASSLGAGQGAYEQYV. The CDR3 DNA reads TGTGCCAGCAGCTTAGGAGCAGGACAGGGCGCCTACGAGCAGTACGTC.

The CDR3 spells CASRETATTGNTIYF. The CDR3 DNA sequence: TGTGCCAGCAGAGAGACAGCGACTACTGGAAACACCATATATTTT. The chain combines TRBV7-9 with TRBJ1-3, with a tentative D call TRBD1 (5 bases). Germline V gene lookup returns CDR1 SEHNR and CDR2 FQNEAQ (reference sequence). Deletions cut 6 bases from V and 2 bases from J, with 14 bases between. This CDR3 comprises 15 residues.

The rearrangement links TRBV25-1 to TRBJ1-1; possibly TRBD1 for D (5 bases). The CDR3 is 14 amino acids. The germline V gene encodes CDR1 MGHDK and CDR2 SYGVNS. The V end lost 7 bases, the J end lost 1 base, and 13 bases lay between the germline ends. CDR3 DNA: TGTGCCAGCATAGCCCTCGGGGCGAACACTGAAGCTTTCTTT. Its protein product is CASIALGANTEAFF.

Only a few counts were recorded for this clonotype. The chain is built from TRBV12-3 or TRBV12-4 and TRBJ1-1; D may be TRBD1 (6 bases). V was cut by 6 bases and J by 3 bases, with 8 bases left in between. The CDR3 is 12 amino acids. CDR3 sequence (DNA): TGTGCCAGCAGCAGGGGATACACTGAAGCTTTCTTT. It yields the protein CASSRGYTEAFF.

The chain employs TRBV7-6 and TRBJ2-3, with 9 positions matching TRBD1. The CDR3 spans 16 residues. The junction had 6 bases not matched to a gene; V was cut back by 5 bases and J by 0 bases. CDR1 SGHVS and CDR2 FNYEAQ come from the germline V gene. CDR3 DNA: TGTGCCAGCAGCCCGCGGACAGGGGATAGCACAGATACGCAGTATTTT. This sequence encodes CASSPRTGDSTDTQYF.

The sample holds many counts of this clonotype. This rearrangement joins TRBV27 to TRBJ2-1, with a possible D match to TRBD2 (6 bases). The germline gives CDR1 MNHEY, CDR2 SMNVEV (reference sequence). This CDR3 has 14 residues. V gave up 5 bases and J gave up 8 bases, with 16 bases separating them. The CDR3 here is CASSPYWGEDEQFF. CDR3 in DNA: TGTGCCAGCAGTCCCTATTGGGGGGAGGATGAGCAGTTCTTC.

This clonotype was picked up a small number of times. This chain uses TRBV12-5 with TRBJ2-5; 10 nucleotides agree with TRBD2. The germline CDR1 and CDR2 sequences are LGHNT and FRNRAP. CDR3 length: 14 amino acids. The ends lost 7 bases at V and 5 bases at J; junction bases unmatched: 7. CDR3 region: CASAPSGGGETQYF. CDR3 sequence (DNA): TGTGCTAGTGCTCCTAGCGGGGGCGGGGAGACCCAGTACTTC.

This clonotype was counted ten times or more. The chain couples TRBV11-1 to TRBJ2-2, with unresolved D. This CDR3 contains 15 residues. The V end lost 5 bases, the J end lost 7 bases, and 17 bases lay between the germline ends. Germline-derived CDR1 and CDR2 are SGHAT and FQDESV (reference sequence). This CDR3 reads CASSPDLMRGGELFF. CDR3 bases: TGTGCCAGCAGCCCTGACTTAATGAGAGGCGGGGAGCTGTTTTTT.

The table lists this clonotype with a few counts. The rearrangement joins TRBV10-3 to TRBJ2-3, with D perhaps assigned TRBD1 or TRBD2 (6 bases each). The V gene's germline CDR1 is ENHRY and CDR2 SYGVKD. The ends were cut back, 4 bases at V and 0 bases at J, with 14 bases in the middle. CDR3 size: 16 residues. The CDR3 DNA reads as TGTGCCATCAGTGTCCGAGGGGGGAGAAGCACAGATACGCAGTATTTT. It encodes CAISVRGGRSTDTQYF.

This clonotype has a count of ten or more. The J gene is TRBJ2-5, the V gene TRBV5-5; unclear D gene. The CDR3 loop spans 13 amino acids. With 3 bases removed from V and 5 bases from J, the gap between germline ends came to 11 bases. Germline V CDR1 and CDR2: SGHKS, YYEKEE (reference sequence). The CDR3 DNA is TGTGCCAGCAGCTACCAAACCGGGGAGACCCAGTACTTC. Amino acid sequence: CASSYQTGETQYF.

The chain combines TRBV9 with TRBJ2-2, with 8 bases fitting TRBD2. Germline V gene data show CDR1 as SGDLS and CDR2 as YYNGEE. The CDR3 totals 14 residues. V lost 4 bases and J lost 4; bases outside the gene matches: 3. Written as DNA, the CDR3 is TGTGCCAGCAGCCCGGGGGGGCGCACCGGGGAGCTGTTTTTT. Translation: CASSPGGRTGELFF. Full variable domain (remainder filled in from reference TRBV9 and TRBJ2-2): DSGVTQTPKHLITATGQRVTLRCSPRSGDLSVYWYQQSLDQGLQFLIQYYNGEERAKGNILERFSAQQFPDLHSELNLSSLELGDSALYFCASSPGGRTGELFFGEGSRLTVL.

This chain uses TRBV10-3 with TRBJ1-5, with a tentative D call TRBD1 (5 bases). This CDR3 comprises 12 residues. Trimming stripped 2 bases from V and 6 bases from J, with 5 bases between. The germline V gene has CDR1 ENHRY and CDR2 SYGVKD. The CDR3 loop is CAISEGGQPQHF. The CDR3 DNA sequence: TGTGCCATCAGTGAGGGGGGTCAGCCCCAGCATTTT.

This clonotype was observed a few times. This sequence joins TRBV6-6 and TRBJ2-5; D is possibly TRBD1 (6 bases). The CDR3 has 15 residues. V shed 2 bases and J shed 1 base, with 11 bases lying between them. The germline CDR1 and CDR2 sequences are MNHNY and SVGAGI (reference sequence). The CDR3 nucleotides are TGTGCCAGCAGTTACGGTGGGGGCAGCCAAGAGACCCAGTACTTC. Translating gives CASSYGGGSQETQYF.

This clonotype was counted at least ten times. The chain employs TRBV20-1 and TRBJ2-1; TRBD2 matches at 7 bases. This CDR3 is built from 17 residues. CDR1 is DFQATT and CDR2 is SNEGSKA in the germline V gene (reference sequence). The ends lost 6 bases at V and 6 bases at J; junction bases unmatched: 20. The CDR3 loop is CSATRRQRDYLRNEQFF. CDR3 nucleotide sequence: TGCAGTGCCACACGTCGCCAACGGGACTACCTTCGCAATGAGCAGTTCTTC.

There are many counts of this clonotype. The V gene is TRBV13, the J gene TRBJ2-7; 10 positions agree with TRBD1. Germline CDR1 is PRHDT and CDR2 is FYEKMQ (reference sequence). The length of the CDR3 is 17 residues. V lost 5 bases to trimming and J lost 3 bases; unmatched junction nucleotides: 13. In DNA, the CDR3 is TGTGCCAGCAGCCCCCCCCGGACAGGGGGATTAGGCTACGAGCAGTACTTC. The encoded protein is CASSPPRTGGLGYEQYF.

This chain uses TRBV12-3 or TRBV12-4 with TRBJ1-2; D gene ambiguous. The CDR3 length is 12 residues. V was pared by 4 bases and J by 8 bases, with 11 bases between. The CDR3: CASSSRVYGYTF. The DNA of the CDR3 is TGTGCCAGCAGTTCAAGGGTATACGGCTACACCTTC.

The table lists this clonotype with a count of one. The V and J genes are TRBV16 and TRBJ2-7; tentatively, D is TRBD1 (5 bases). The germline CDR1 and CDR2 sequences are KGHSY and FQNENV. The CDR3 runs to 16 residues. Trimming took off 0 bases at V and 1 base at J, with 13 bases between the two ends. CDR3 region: CASSQSTVPESYEQYF. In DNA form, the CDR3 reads TGTGCCAGCAGCCAATCGACAGTTCCTGAGTCCTACGAGCAGTACTTC.

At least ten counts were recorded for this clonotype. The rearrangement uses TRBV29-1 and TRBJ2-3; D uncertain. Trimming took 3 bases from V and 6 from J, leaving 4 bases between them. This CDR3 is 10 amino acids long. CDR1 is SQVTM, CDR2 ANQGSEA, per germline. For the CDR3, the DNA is TGCAGCGTTGAGACGGATACGCAGTATTTT. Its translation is CSVETDTQYF.